This T cell receptor (beta chain) was sequenced in a study of blood T cell repertoires in COVID-19. Background on the study: Sites in the United States, Italy and Spain provided acute and convalescent COVID-19 samples.

The V gene's germline CDR1 is MNHEY and CDR2 SVGEGT. Trimming removed 0 bases from V and 7 bases from J; junction bases left unmatched: 5. This CDR3 is built from 16 residues. In the study's own analysis: Amplified reference gene primers provided the basis for estimating nucleated cell counts. The repertoire was sequenced with immunoSEQ multiplex PCR; TCRdb's copy has only in-frame clones and lacks some. For V, J and clone size, that table is used; D and trimming come from the DNA. The sample holds 150,000 to 200,000 clones, around four fifths seen once. The J gene is TRBJ2-1, the V gene TRBV6-2 or TRBV6-3; 11 bases line up with TRBD1. The clonotype originates from a woman aged 50 to 60 who had recovered from COVID-19. The sample consisted of PBMCs or T cells enriched from blood (not recorded which). CDR3 sequence reads: CASSYSSDRGQNEQFF. The CDR3, as DNA: TGTGCCAGCAGTTACTCGTCGGACAGGGGGCAAAATGAGCAGTTCTTC.